The entry that follows covers one T cell receptor beta chain sequence. Its antigen target is currently unknown. Base qualities are not recorded, but no much larger clone differs from it by a single base. TCR beta CDR3 regions were amplified from genomic DNA with the immunoSEQ assay, a bias-controlled multiplex PCR using V- and J-specific primers. In a second PCR step, the CDR3 amplicons were tagged with a proprietary barcode plus Illumina adapter sequences. CDR3 libraries were sequenced on an Illumina MiSeq instrument. Under the source paper's analysis protocol: Export and quality control were handled in immunoSEQ Analyzer 3.0, while downstream analyses relied on R Bioconductor and Immunarch. Only productive rearrangements within the normalized downsampled data set were used in the calculation of repertoire metrics. Pathologically expanded clonotypes were defined as those larger than 5 templates in the normalized cohort. The Inverse Simpson Index was used to measure repertoire diversity. To capture all clonotypes, CMV-specificity analyses were performed on the non-normalized data set. TCRdb provides this immuneACCESS table in a form limited to in-frame rearrangements. Some clones are lacking; in checked studies, under half of them reflect an unresolved V gene, and why the rest are absent is not known. V and J calls and clone size are given by that table; D and trimming were obtained from the DNA. The sample table holds over 8,000 clones, of which about half were seen once. Of the sample, under 15% falls within the top ten clones.

The data were obtained in a study of T cell clonotyping in hematopoietic cell transplantation (dated by TCRdb to 2020 to 2022). With regard to the full study: A total of 130 to 150 blood samples were collected in the study from approximately 34 consecutive transplant recipients and their related donors. Recruitment of patients ran from 2015 to early 2017, and follow-up continued until September 2020 or until death.

General study outcomes and caveats: The sample size was limited and the cells went unsorted, which meant the CD4 and CD8 repertoire contributions could not be told apart. Broader TCR repertoire diversity after transplant was predicted by Inverse Simpson Index values from donors and from recipients before transplant. Overlap with donor repertoires was found for only a small fraction of recipient repertoires, with over 95% found to appear de novo at the given depth. After transplant, TCR diversity in recipients dropped, and pathologically expanded clonotypes climbed progressively between day 30 and day 180.

The CDR3 has 13 amino acids, counting the end cysteine and phenylalanine. The CDR3 DNA has 39 bases and is translated from base 1. Trimming removed 0 bases from V and 6 bases from J, leaving 12 bases between the germline ends. CDR1 is given as GTSNPN and CDR2 as SVGIG, both from the germline V gene (reference sequence). Reading the label with the study, this specimen's time point is: 100 days after allo-HCT. Blood from recipients was drawn about 28 days before transplant and again at days 30, 100 and 180 after transplant. Nuclei Lysis Solution was used to extract genomic DNA from fresh or cryopreserved unfractionated peripheral blood mononuclear cells.

The clonotype originates from a female patient aged 50-65 years who had an allogeneic stem cell transplant from an unrelated donor, so the T cells may come from the graft donor. Some clones in this sample may be carry-over from other donors' samples. The specimen comprised peripheral blood mononuclear cells, sampled 100 days after allogeneic stem cell transplant. The sequence joins TRBV30 to TRBJ2-7, with a weak D call of TRBD2 (5 bases match). The CDR3 region: CAWSVASRGEQYF. Read as DNA, the sequence is TGTGCCTGGAGTGTGGCCAGCCGGGGCGAGCAGTACTTC.